This is a list of T cell receptor beta chains from one sample in a study of T cell responses to AZD1222 COVID-19 vaccine. Clones were read by immunoSEQ multiplex PCR, and TCRdb kept only the in-frame ones, dropping some. The table lists some 110,000 clones, roughly 92% of them singletons, with around 1.8% in the top ten. The sequencing here drew on peripheral blood, taken on day 0 of AZD1222 vaccination. The receptors come from an adult in good health. CDR3s include the opening cysteine and the closing phenylalanine or tryptophan. The D gene is left open where the match is weak. Not all rows give a size; the values are once, few, many and, for expanded clones, a class.

DNA,CDR3,V,J,D,size
TGTGCCAGCAGCAAAGCTGGGGGGGACAGGGCAGGTGAGCAGTTCTTC,CASSKAGGDRAGEQFF,TRBV21-1,TRBJ2-1,.,.
TGTGCCTGGAGGGGGTCTAGGGCACCGGCTTTCTTT,CAWRGSRAPAFF,TRBV30,TRBJ1-1,.,.
TGTGCCAGCAGCCAATGCCGACAGGACTACGAGCAGTACTTC,CASSQCRQDYEQYF,TRBV21-1,TRBJ2-7,.,.
TGTGCCAGCAGCTTGGCAGGGGTTCAAGAGACCCAGTACTTC,CASSLAGVQETQYF,TRBV5-4,TRBJ2-5,.,.
TGTGCCTGGAGTTACTATTCACGGAACACTGAAGCTTTCTTT,CAWSYYSRNTEAFF,TRBV30,TRBJ1-1,.,once
TGTGCCAGTAGTTTCCCGGGACGCTACCCTCGCGGGCAGTTCTTC,CASSFPGRYPRGQFF,TRBV19,TRBJ2-1,.,once
TGTGCCAGCACGCAGGGCTATGAAAAACTGTTTTTT,CASTQGYEKLFF,TRBV12-3/TRBV12-4,TRBJ1-4,.,.
TGTGCCAGTAGTATAGTAGGGGGCACTGAAGCTTTCTTT,CASSIVGGTEAFF,TRBV19,TRBJ1-1,.,.
TGTGCCAGCAGCACGGGGGGTAACACTGAAGCTTTCTTT,CASSTGGNTEAFF,TRBV11-3,TRBJ1-1,.,.
TGTGCCATCAGGGAGAACACTGAAGCTTTCTTT,CAIRENTEAFF,TRBV2,TRBJ1-1,.,.
TGTGCCAGCAGTTTCTCCCTGTCCGGTCAGCCCCAGCATTTT,CASSFSLSGQPQHF,TRBV27,TRBJ1-5,.,.
TGTGCCAGCAGCTCGGGACTAATAAATCAAGAGACCCAGTACTTC,CASSSGLINQETQYF,TRBV9,TRBJ2-5,TRBD2,.
TGCGCCAGAGTCTATCAGCCCCAGCATTTT,CARVYQPQHF,TRBV5-1,TRBJ1-5,.,once
TGTGCCAGCAGCCATTACAGGGATGGGGTCGAAGCTTTCTTT,CASSHYRDGVEAFF,TRBV3-1/TRBV3-2,TRBJ1-1,.,.
TGTGCCAGCAGCTTAGTAGGGAACCTCTACAATGAGCAGTTCTTC,CASSLVGNLYNEQFF,TRBV7-2,TRBJ2-1,.,once
TGTGCCAGCACCCCCAGCTCCTACAATGAGCAGTTCTTC,CASTPSSYNEQFF,TRBV2,TRBJ2-1,.,.
TGTGCCAGCAGGATGGGGACAGGGATCCCAGATACGCAGTATTTT,CASRMGTGIPDTQYF,TRBV6-5,TRBJ2-3,TRBD1,.
TGTGCCAGCACGACGGGGGAGACTGAAGCTTTCTTT,CASTTGETEAFF,TRBV2,TRBJ1-1,.,.
TGTGACGGCCAGGGCAGGTCAGAGAGCTGCAATCAGCCCCAGCATTTT,CDGQGRSESCNQPQHF,TRBV19,TRBJ1-5,.,.
TGTGCCAGCAGTCCCGATGCTGACAGGGGGGGAGGCTACACCTTC,CASSPDADRGGGYTF,TRBV6-5,TRBJ1-2,TRBD1,.
TGTGCCAGTAGTCCCCAGGAGAGGTCGTTAACTGAAGCTTTCTTT,CASSPQERSLTEAFF,TRBV19,TRBJ1-1,.,.
TGTGCCAGCAGTGACCGGACAGGGAGAGAAAAACTGTTTTTT,CASSDRTGREKLFF,TRBV6-1,TRBJ1-4,TRBD1,.
TGTGCCAGTAGTACTAGCGGGGGGGCCTATCAGTACTTC,CASSTSGGAYQYF,TRBV19,TRBJ2-4,TRBD2,.
TGTGCCAGCAGTTACCAAGGAGAGAGTAGCAATCAGCCCCAGCATTTT,CASSYQGESSNQPQHF,TRBV6-6,TRBJ1-5,.,.
TGTGCCTGGAGTGTGTATAGACTCTCAAGAAGCACAGATACGCAGTATTTT,CAWSVYRLSRSTDTQYF,TRBV30,TRBJ2-3,.,.
TGTGCCACCATGGTGTTGGGTACAGGGACATCTGAAGCTTTCTTT,CATMVLGTGTSEAFF,TRBV7-9,TRBJ1-1,.,.
TGTGCCAGCAGCCCCGGGGGCTCGTTGGGGGACACCATATATTTT,CASSPGGSLGDTIYF,TRBV7-9,TRBJ1-3,.,.
TGTGCCAGCTCACCGGATTTAGCCAAAAACATTCAGTACTTC,CASSPDLAKNIQYF,TRBV18,TRBJ2-4,.,.
TGTGCCAGCAGCCCCCCGCAGGGCGGGAACTACAATGAGCAGTTCTTC,CASSPPQGGNYNEQFF,TRBV7-2,TRBJ2-1,.,.
TGTGCCAGCAGCTTAATTTCTGGGCGGATTGAAGCTTTCTTT,CASSLISGRIEAFF,TRBV7-6,TRBJ1-1,.,.
TGTGCCATCAGTGAAGGGATTCGCAATCAGCCCCAGCATTTT,CAISEGIRNQPQHF,TRBV10-3,TRBJ1-5,.,few
TGCGCCAGCAGTGACAGCTGGTCCTACAATGAGCAGTTCTTC,CASSDSWSYNEQFF,TRBV5-1,TRBJ2-1,.,.